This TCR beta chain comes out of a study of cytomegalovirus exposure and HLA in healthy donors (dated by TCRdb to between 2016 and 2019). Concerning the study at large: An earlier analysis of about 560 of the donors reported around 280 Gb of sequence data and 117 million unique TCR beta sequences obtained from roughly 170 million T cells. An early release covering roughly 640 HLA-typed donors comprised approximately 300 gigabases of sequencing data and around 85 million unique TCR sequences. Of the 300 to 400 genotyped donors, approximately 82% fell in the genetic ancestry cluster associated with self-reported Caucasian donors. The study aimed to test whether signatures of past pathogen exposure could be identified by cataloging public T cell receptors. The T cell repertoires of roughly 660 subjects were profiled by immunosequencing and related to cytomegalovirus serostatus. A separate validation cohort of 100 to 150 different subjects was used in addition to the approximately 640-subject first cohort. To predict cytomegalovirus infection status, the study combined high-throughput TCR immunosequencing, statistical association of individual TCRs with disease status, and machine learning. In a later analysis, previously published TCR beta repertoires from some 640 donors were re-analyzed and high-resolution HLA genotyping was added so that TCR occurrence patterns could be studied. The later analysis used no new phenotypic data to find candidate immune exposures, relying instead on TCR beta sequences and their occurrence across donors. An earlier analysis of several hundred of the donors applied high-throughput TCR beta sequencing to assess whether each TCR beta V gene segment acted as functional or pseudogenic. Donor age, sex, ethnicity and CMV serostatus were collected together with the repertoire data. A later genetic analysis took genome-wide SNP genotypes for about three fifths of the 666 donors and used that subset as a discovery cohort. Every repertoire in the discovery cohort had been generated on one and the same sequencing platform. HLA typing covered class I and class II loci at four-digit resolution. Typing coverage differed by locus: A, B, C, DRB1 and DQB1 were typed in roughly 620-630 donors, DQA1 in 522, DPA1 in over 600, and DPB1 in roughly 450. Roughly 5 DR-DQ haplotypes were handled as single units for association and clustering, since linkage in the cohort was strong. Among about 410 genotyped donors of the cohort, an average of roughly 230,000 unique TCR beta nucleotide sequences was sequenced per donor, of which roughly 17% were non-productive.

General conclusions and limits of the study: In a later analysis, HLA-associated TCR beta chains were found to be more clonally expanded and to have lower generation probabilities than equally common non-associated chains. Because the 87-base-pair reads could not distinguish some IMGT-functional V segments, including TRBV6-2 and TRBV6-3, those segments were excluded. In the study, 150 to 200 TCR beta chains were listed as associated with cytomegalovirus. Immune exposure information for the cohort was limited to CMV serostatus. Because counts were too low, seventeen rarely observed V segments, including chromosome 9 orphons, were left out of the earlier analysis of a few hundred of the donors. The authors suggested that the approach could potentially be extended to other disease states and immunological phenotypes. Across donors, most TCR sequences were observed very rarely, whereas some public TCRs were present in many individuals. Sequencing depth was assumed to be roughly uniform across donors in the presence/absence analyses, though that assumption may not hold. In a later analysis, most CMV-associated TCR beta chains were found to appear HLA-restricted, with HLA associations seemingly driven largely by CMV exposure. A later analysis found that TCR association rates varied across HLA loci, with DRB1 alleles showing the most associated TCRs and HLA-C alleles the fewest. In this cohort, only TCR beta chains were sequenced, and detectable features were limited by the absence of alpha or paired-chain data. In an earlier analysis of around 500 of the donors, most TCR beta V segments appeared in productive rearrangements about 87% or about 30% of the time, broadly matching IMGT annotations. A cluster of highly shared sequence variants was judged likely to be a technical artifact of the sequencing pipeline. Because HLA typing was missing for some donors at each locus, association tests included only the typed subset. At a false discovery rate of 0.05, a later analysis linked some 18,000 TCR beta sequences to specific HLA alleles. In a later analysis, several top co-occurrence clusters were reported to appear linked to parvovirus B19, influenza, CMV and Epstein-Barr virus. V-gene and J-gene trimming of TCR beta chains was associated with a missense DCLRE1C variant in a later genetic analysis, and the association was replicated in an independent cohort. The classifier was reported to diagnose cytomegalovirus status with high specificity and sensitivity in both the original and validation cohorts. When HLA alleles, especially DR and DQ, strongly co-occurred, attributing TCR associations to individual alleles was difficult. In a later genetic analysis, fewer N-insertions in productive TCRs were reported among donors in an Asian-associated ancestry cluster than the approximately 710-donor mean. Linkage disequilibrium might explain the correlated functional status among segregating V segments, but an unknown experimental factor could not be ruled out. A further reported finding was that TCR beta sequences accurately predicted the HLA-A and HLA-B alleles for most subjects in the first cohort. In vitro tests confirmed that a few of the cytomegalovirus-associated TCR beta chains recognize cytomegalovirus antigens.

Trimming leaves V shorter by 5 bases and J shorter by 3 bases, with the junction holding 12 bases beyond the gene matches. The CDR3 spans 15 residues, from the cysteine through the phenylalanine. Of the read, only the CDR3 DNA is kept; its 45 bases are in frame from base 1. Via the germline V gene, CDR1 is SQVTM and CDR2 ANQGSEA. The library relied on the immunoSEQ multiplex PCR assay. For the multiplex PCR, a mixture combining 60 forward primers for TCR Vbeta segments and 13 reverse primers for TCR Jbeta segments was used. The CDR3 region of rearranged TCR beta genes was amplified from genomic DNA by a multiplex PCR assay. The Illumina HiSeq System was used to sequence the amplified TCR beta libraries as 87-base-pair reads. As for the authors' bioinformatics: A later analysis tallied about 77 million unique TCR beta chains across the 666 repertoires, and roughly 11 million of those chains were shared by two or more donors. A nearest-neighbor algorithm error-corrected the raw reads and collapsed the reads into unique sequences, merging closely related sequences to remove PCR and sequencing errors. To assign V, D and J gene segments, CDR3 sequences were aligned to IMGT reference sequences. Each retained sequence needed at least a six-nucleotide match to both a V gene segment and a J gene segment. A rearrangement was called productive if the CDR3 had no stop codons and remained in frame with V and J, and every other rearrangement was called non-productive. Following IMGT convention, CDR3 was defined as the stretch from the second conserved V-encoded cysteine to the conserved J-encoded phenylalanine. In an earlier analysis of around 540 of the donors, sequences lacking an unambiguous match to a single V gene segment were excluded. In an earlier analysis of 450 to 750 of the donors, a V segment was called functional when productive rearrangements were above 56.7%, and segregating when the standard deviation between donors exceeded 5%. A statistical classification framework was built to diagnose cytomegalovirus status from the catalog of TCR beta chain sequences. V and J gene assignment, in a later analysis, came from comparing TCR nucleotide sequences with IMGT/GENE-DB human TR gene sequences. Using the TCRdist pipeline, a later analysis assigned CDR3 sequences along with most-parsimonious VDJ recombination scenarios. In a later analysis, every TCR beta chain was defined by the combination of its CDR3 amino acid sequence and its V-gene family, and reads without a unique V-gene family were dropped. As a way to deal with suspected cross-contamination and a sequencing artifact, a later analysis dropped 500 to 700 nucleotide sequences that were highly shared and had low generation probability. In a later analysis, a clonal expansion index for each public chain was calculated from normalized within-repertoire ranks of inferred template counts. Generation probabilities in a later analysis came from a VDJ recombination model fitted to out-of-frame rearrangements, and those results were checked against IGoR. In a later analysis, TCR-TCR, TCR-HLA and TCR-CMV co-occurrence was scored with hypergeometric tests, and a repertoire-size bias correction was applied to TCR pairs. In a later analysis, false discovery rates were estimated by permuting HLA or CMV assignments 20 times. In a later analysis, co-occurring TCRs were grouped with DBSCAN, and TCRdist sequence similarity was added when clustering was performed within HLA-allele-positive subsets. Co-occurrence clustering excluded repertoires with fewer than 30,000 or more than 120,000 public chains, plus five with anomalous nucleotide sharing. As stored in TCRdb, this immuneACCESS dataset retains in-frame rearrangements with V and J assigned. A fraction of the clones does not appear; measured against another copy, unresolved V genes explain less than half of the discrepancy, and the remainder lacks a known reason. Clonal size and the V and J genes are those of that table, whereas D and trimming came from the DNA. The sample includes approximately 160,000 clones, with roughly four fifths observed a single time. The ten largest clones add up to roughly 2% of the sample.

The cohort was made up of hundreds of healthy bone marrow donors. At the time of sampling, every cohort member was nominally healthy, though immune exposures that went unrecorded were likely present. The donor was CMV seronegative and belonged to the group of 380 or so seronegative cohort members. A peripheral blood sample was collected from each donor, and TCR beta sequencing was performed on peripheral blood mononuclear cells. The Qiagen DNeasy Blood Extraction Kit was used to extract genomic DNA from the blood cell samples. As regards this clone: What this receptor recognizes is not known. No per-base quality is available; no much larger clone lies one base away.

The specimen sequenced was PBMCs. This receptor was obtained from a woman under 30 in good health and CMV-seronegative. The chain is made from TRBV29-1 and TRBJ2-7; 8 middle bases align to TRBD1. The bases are TGCAGCGTTTTCCGAGACAGGGGTTCAGGCTACGAGCAGTACTTC. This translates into CSVFRDRGSGYEQYF.